This entry is about one T cell receptor beta chain. The data are from a study of blood T cell repertoires in COVID-19. For the study at large: Some COVID-19 samples were acute and others convalescent; all came from the United States, Italy and Spain. PBMCs, B-cell-depleted T cells, or T cells provided the cDNA or gDNA that made up the material.

The CDR3 sequence is 15 residues long. Germline loops: CDR1 SGHNT, CDR2 YYREEE (reference sequence). V dropped 0 bases and J dropped 2 bases, with 9 bases sitting between them. Repertoires were generated with immunoSEQ multiplex PCR, while TCRdb's copy carries only in-frame clones and drops some. This table holds tens of thousands of clones, over 75% found once. The TCR originated in a human donor in a cohort sampled during active COVID-19. This rearrangement joins TRBV5-4 to TRBJ1-3; D gene uncertain. The sequenced sample consisted of peripheral blood. The CDR3 DNA sequence: TGTGCCAGCAGCTTGGGGTGGGGAGCTGGAAACACCATATATTTT. Translating it yields CASSLGWGAGNTIYF.